This is a list of T cell receptor beta chains from one sample in a study of shared clonotypes between healthy human individuals. This table comes from immunoSEQ multiplex PCR, and its TCRdb copy is limited to in-frame clones, with some not included. There are about a million clones in the sample; approximately 70% occur only once, and nearly 1.5% lies in the top ten. Sequencing was done on a sample of memory CD4+ T cells sorted from blood. Source of these receptors: a man younger than 35 in good health. CDR3s include the opening cysteine and the closing phenylalanine or tryptophan. A D gene is named only where the DNA matches it firmly. The size entry is marked missing in some rows and otherwise reads once, few, many or a size class.

TRBJ1-6 TRBV7-2 NA NA TGTGCCAGCAGTCGAAACACAGGAACGGGCTCACCCCTCCACTTT CASSRNTGTGSPLHF
TRBJ1-1 TRBV2 TRBD1 few TGTGCCACCAGTAGGACAGGGAGGAACACTGAAGCTTTCTTT CATSRTGRNTEAFF
TRBJ1-1 TRBV11-2 NA once TGTGCCAGCAGCCGACCCAGGGACACTGAAGCTTTCTTT CASSRPRDTEAFF
TRBJ1-3 TRBV5-1 NA NA TGCGCCAGCAGCTTGGTCGGGGGGCTAGGAAACACCATATATTTT CASSLVGGLGNTIYF
TRBJ2-7 TRBV29-1 NA NA TGCAGCGTTGAGGCCCGGGACGGGGTCAACGAGCAGTACTTC CSVEARDGVNEQYF
TRBJ1-2 TRBV5-1 NA NA TGCGCCAGCAGCGGGGGGGCGACCTATGGCTACACCTTC CASSGGATYGYTF
TRBJ1-1 TRBV19 NA NA TGTGCCAGTAGTCCGAGGGGGGCGAACACTGAAGCTTTCTTT CASSPRGANTEAFF
TRBJ1-4 TRBV6-6 NA NA TGTGCCAGCAGTTACTATTCGGCGGGGACTAATGAAAAACTGTTTTTT CASSYYSAGTNEKLFF
TRBJ2-3 TRBV28 TRBD2 NA TGTGCCAGCAGTTTATTCTCCCGCCGGGCTGGGGCGGGGGGGCCGCAGTCCGATACGCAGTATTTT CASSLFSRRAGAGGPQSDTQYF
TRBJ1-2 TRBV30 NA NA TGTGCCGTGGACACCACTAACTATGGCTACACCTTC CAVDTTNYGYTF
TRBJ1-2 TRBV5-1 NA NA TGCGCCAGCAGCTTGGGCTCTAACTATGGCTACACCTTC CASSLGSNYGYTF
TRBJ1-1 TRBV7-3 NA NA TGTGCCAGCAGCACTACGGGTGGGACTGAAGCTTTCTTT CASSTTGGTEAFF
TRBJ2-3 TRBV5-1 NA few TGCGCCAGCAGCTTGGGAGATGGGGATACGCAGTATTTT CASSLGDGDTQYF
TRBJ1-2 TRBV30 TRBD1 many TGTGCCTGGCTGCCGGGACAGCCAGCCGATGGCTACACCTTC CAWLPGQPADGYTF
TRBJ1-1 TRBV6-5 NA NA TGTGCCAGCAGTTTAGTGACAGGAGGGTCGGGGACTGAAGCTTTCTTT CASSLVTGGSGTEAFF
TRBJ1-4 TRBV7-8 TRBD1 NA TGTGCCAGCAGCTCCACAGGGGGCTTTGAAAAACTGTTTTTT CASSSTGGFEKLFF
TRBJ2-7 TRBV19 TRBD1 NA TGTGCCAGTAGTACCCGGGACAGGGATTACGAGCAGTACTTC CASSTRDRDYEQYF
TRBJ2-3 TRBV2 NA NA TGTGCCACCCGGAGAGCGGAGGGAGATACGCAGTATTTT CATRRAEGDTQYF
TRBJ1-5 TRBV10-3 NA NA TGTGCCATCAGTGAGCAGCAATATAGCAATCAGCCCCAGCATTTT CAISEQQYSNQPQHF
TRBJ2-1 TRBV2 TRBD2 NA TGTGCCAGCACCCGGGGACTAGCGGGAGGGTACAATGAGCAGTTCTTC CASTRGLAGGYNEQFF
TRBJ2-3 TRBV7-2 TRBD1 NA TGTGCCAGCAGCCCCCAGGGGGTTACCACAGATACGCAGTATTTT CASSPQGVTTDTQYF
TRBJ1-3 TRBV5-1 NA few TGCGCCAGCAGGCCTCAGGGTGGCTCTGGAAACACCATATATTTT CASRPQGGSGNTIYF
TRBJ2-3 TRBV10-3 TRBD2 NA TGTGCCATCGGACTAGCGGGAACAGATACGCAGTATTTT CAIGLAGTDTQYF
TRBJ2-7 TRBV11-2 TRBD2 few TGTGCCAGCAGCTTAACCGGACTAGCAAACGAGCAGTACTTC CASSLTGLANEQYF
TRBJ2-5 TRBV4-3 NA NA TGCGCCAGCAGCCAAGGGGAACTAGTAAGGGGGGAGACCCAGTACTTC CASSQGELVRGETQYF
TRBJ2-3 TRBV30 NA NA TGTGCCTGGAGTCTAGTGGGATCGGGCGCAAATACGCAGTATTTT CAWSLVGSGANTQYF
TRBJ2-3 TRBV4-2 TRBD2 NA TGTGCCAGCAGTCAAGATCTCAGGCCGGGACTAGCGGGGGACCTAAGAGATACGCAGTATTTT CASSQDLRPGLAGDLRDTQYF
TRBJ2-7 TRBV6-5 NA few TGTGCCAGAGAAGAGCAGTACTTC CAREEQYF
TRBJ1-1 TRBV7-2 NA NA TGTGCCAGCAGCTTGACTCTTCGCACTGAAGCTTTCTTT CASSLTLRTEAFF
TRBJ2-7 TRBV18 TRBD1 NA TGTGCCAGCTCACTGGGACAGACGAGCTCCTACGAGCAGTACTTC CASSLGQTSSYEQYF
TRBJ1-2 TRBV6-1 TRBD1 NA TGTGCCACACTAAGGGACAGGGTCGGAGGCTACACCTTC CATLRDRVGGYTF
TRBJ2-5 TRBV7-2 TRBD2 NA TGTGCCAGCAGCTTAGCCGGACTAGCGCCCAGGGATCGGGAGACCCAGTACTTC CASSLAGLAPRDRETQYF
TRBJ2-2 TRBV5-6 TRBD1 NA TGTGCCAGCAGCTTCATAGACAGGGGGACTAAGGCCGGGGAGCTGTTTTTT CASSFIDRGTKAGELFF
TRBJ2-1 TRBV7-9 TRBD2 NA TGTGCCAGCAGCCTTATAGCGGGTGGGCCCAACAATGAGCAGTTCTTC CASSLIAGGPNNEQFF
TRBJ1-1 TRBV7-2 NA NA TGTGCCAGCAGCTTCCGTAACACTGAAGCTTTCTTT CASSFRNTEAFF
TRBJ1-6 TRBV27 NA NA TGTGCCAGCAGTTTATCGTGGCAGGGTGCCTCACCCCTCCACTTT CASSLSWQGASPLHF
TRBJ2-5 TRBV19 NA NA TGTGCCAGTAGTATCGGGACGACTAAGAGGGAGACCCAGTACTTC CASSIGTTKRETQYF
TRBJ2-3 TRBV5-1 NA NA TGCGCCAGCAGCCCCGGGGGCAGGAACACAGATACGCAGTATTTT CASSPGGRNTDTQYF
TRBJ2-6 TRBV15 NA NA TGTGCCACCAGCTCGCGAGATCACAGGGCTGGGGCCAACGTCCTGACTTTC CATSSRDHRAGANVLTF
TRBJ2-7 TRBV21-1 NA NA TGTGCCAGCAGCAACGCTAGCGGGAGGTACGAGCAGTACTTC CASSNASGRYEQYF
TRBJ2-7 TRBV7-2 NA NA TGTGCCAGCAGCTTAGTCGGCGGCGAGGAGTACTTC CASSLVGGEEYF
TRBJ1-6 TRBV27 NA NA TGTGCCAGCAGTTTTGGACAGAGGGCTTCACCCCTCCACTTT CASSFGQRASPLHF
TRBJ2-1 TRBV18 TRBD1 few TGTGCCAGCTCACGCGTAGGACAGGGAGAGCAGTTCTTC CASSRVGQGEQFF
TRBJ2-1 TRBV7-2 NA NA TGTGCCAGCAGCAGAAAAACCGGGCCAGCGGACTACAATGAGCAGTTCTTC CASSRKTGPADYNEQFF
TRBJ2-7 TRBV5-1 TRBD2 NA TGCGCCAGCAGCTTGGGTTCAGCGGGGGGGCTCTACGAGCAGTACTTC CASSLGSAGGLYEQYF
TRBJ1-3 TRBV30 TRBD1 few TGTGCCTGGAGTGACCCGACAGGGACCAATCGCGGAAACACCATATATTTT CAWSDPTGTNRGNTIYF
TRBJ2-2 TRBV11-2 NA NA TGTGCCAGCAGCCCTTCGAAGAACACCGGGGAGCTGTTTTTT CASSPSKNTGELFF
TRBJ2-2 TRBV2 TRBD2 many TGTGCCAGTACGCGGGGGGTATTAGGGGAGCTGTTTTTT CASTRGVLGELFF
TRBJ2-6 TRBV5-6 NA NA TGTGCCAGCAGCTTGACTGGGGCCAACGTCCTGACTTTC CASSLTGANVLTF
TRBJ2-7 TRBV5-1 NA once TGCGCCAGCAGCTTGGAGCGGCAAACCTACGAGCAGTACTTC CASSLERQTYEQYF
TRBJ2-7 TRBV28 TRBD1 few TGTGCCAGCAGGACTACCGGGACAGGGGGCTTCGAGCAGTACTTC CASRTTGTGGFEQYF